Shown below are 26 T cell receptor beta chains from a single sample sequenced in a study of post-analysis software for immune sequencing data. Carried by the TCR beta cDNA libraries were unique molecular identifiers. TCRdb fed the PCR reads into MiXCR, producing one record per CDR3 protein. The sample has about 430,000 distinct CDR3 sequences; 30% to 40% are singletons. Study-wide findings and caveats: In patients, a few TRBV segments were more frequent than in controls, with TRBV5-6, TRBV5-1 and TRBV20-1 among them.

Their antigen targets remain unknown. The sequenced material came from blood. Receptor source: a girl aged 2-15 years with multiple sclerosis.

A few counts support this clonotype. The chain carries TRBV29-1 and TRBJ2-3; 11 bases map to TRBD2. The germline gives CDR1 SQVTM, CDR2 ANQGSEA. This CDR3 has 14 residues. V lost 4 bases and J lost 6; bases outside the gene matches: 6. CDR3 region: CSVVLAGEGDTQYF. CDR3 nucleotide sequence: TGCAGCGTTGTACTAGCGGGGGAGGGGGATACGCAGTATTTT.

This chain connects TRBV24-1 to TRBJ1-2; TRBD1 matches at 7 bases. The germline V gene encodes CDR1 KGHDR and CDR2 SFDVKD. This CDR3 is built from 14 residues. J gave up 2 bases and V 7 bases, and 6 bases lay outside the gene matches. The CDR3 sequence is CATSQTGPNYGYTF. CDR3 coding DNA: TGTGCCACCAGCCAGACAGGGCCAAACTATGGCTACACCTTC.

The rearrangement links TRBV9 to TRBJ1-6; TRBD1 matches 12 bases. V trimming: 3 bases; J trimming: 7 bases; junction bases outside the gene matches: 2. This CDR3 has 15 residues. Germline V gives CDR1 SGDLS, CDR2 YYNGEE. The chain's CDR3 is CASSAGTGGNSPLHF. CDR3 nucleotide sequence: TGTGCCAGCAGCGCCGGGACAGGGGGCAATTCACCCCTCCACTTT.

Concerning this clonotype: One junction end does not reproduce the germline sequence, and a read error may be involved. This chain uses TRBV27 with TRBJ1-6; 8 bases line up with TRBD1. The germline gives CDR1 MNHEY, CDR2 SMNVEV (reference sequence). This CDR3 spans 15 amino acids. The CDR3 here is CASSLMQGAGSPPHF. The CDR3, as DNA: TGTGCCAGCAGTTTGATGCAGGGGGCGGGTTCACCCCCCCACTTT.

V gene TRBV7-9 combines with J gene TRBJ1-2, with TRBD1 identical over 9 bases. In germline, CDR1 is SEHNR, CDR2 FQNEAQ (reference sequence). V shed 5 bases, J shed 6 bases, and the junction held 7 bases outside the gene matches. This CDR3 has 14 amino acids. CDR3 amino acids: CASSRRGQGHGYTF. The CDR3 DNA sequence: TGTGCCAGCAGCCGTAGGGGACAGGGACATGGCTACACCTTC.

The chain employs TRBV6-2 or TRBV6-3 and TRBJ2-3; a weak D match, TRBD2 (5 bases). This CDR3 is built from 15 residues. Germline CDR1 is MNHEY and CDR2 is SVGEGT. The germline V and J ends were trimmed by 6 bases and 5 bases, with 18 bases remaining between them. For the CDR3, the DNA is TGTGCCAGCAGCGGACTGGGCCAACGGGGAGATACGCAGTATTTT. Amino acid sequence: CASSGLGQRGDTQYF.

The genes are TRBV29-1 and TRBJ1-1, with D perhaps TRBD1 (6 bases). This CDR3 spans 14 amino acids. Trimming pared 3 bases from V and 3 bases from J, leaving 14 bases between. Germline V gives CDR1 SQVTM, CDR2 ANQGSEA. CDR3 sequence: CSVDGYREDTEAFF. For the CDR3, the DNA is TGCAGCGTTGACGGTTACAGGGAAGACACTGAAGCTTTCTTT.

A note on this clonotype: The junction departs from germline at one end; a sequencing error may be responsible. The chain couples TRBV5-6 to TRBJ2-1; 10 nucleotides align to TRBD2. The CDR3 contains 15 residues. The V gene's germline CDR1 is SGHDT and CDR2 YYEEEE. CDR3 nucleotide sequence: TGTGCTAGCAGCTACGGGACTAGCGCCTACAATGAGCAGTTCTTC. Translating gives CASSYGTSAYNEQFF.

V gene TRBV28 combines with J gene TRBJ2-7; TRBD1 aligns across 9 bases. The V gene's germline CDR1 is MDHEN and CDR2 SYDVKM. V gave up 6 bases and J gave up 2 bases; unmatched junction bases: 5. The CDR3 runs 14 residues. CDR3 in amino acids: CASRQDRGPYEQYF. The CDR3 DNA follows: TGTGCCAGCAGGCAGGACAGGGGACCCTACGAGCAGTACTTC.

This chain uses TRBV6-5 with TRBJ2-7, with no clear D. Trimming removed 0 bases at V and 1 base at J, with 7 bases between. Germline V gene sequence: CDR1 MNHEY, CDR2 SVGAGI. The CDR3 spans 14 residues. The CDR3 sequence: CASSYSSESYEQYF. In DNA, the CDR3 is TGTGCCAGCAGTTACTCTTCAGAGTCCTACGAGCAGTACTTC.

The CDR3 bases are TGTGCCAGCAGCCGCCCCGAGGGAGGGCCAGACTTCCATTACAATGAGCAGTTCTTC. It codes for CASSRPEGGPDFHYNEQFF. The V and J genes are TRBV14 and TRBJ2-1; 7 nucleotides match TRBD2. V dropped 4 bases and J dropped 4; count of bases not matched to a gene: 19. CDR3 size: 19 residues. The germline V gene encodes CDR1 SGHDN and CDR2 FVKESK.

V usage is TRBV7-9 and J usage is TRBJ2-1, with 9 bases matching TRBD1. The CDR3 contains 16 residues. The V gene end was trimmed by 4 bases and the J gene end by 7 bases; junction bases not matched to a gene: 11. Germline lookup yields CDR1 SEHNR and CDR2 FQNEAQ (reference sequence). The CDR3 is CASSSEGTGSRNEQFF. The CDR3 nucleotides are TGTGCCAGCAGCTCAGAAGGGACAGGGTCAAGGAATGAGCAGTTCTTC.

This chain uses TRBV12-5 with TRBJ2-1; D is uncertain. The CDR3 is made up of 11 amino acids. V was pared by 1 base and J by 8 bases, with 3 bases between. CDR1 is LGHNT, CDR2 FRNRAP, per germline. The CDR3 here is CASGLGHEQFF. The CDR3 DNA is TGTGCTAGTGGTTTGGGGCATGAGCAGTTCTTC.

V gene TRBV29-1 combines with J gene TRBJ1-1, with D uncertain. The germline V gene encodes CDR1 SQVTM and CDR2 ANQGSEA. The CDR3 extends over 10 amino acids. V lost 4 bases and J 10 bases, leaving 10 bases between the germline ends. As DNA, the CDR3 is TGCAGCGTTGTCGAGGCAGTAGCTTTCTTT. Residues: CSVVEAVAFF.

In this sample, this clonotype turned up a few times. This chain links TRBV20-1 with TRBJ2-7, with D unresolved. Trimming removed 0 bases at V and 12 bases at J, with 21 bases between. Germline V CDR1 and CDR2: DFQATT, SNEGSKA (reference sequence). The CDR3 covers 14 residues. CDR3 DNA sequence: TGCAGTGCTAGAGATCCGGTTGATTGGACCAGCAGGTACTTC. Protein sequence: CSARDPVDWTSRYF.

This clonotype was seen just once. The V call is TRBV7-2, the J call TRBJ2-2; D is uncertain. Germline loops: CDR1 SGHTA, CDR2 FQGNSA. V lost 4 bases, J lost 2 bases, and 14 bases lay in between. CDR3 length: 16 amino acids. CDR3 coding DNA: TGTGCCAGCAGCTCAATCGGGCTATTTAACACCGGGGAGCTGTTTTTT. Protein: CASSSIGLFNTGELFF.

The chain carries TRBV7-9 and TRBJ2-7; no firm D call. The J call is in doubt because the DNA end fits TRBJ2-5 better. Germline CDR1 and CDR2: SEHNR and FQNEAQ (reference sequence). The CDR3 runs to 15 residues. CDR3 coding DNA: TGTGCCAGCAGCTTACATCCTGGCGGACAAGAGACCCAGTACTTC. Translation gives CASSLHPGGQETQYF.

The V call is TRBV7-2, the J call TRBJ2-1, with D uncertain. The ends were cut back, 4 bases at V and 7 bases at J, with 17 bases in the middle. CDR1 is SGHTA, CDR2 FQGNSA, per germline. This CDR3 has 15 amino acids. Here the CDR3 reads CASSSGPIGGNEQFF. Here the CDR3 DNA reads TGTGCCAGCAGCTCAGGCCCCATAGGTGGAAATGAGCAGTTCTTC.

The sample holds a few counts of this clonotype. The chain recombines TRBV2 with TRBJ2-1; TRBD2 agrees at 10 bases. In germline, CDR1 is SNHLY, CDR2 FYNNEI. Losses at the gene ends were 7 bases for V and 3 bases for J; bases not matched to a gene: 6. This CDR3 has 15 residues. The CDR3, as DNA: TGTGCCAGCATGCACAGCGGGGGGGACTACAATGAGCAGTTCTTC. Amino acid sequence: CASMHSGGDYNEQFF.

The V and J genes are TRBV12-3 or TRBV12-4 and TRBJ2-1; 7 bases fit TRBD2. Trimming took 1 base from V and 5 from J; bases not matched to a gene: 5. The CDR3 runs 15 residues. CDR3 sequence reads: CASSLGQGGHNEQFF. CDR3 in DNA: TGTGCCAGCAGTTTAGGGCAGGGAGGGCACAATGAGCAGTTCTTC.

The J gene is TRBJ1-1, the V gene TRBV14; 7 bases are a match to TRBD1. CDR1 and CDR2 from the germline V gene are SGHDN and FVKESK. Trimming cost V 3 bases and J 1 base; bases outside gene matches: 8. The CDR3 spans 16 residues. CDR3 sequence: CASSHRQGTGNTEAFF. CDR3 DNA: TGTGCCAGCAGCCACCGACAGGGAACGGGGAACACTGAAGCTTTCTTT.

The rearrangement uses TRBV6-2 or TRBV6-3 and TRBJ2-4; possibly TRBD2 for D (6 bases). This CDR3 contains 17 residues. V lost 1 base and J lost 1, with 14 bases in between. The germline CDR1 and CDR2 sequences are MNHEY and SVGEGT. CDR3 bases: TGTGCCAGCAGTTACTACCGGGGGTCCGGGGCCAAAAACATTCAGTACTTC. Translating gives CASSYYRGSGAKNIQYF.

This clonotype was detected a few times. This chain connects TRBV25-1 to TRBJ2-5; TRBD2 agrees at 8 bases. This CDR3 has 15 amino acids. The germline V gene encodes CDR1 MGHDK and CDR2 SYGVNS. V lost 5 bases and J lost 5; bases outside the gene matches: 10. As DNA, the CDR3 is TGTGCCAGCAGTAACCCCGGGACTAGTGGTGAGACCCAGTACTTC. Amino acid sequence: CASSNPGTSGETQYF.

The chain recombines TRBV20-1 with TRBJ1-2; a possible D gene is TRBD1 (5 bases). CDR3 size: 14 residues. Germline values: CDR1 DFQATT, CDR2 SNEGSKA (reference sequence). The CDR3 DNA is TGCAGAGCTGTGGGGGGGGATTCGTACTATGGCTACACCTTC. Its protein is CRAVGGDSYYGYTF.

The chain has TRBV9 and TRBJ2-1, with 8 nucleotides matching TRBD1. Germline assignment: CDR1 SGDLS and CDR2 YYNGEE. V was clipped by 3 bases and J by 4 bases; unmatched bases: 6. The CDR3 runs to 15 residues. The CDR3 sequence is CASSATGDRYNEQFF. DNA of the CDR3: TGTGCCAGCAGCGCCACCGGGGACAGGTACAATGAGCAGTTCTTC.

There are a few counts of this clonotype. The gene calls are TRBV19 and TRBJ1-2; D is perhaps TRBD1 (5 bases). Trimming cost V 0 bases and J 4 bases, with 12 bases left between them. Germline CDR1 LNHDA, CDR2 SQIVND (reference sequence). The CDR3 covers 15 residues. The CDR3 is CASSIDWQGRYGYTF. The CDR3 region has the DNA TGTGCCAGTAGTATAGATTGGCAGGGCCGCTATGGCTACACCTTC.